This TCR beta chain was obtained from a study of shared clonotypes between healthy human individuals (dated by TCRdb to between 2020 and 2021). Notes on the research overall: The cohort comprised a couple of women and a few men aged 18 to 49 years. Different laboratories and diverse techniques were used to prepare libraries and sequence TCR repertoires, to increase sequencing depth and limit assay-specific biases. To estimate repertoire size and how much clonotypes are shared between individuals, the study performed deep sequencing of blood TCR repertoires from 4 to 6 healthy adults. Each donor's leukapheresis produced roughly between roughly 0.85 and 9 billion PBMCs.

Donors were healthy HIV-negative adults with no recently reported acute infections or vaccinations. Only Caucasian adults living in Nashville, Tennessee, USA were represented among the donors. For unsorted samples, roughly 91 million PBMCs were counted, and genomic DNA was extracted using the QIAamp DNA Blood Mini kit. After blood collection by leukapheresis, PBMCs were isolated using Ficoll-Histopaque density gradient centrifugation and then cryopreserved in the vapor phase of liquid nitrogen. Worth noting for this clone: Its binding antigen is unknown. Base qualities are not provided; no much larger clone lies one nucleotide away.

The paper's findings and limits, for the study overall: Because the study included a small number of donors, the genetic and exposure-history diversity represented was limited. Sampling was restricted to blood, and TCR repertoires in tissues likely differ from the TCR repertoires found in blood. Pairwise subsampling led to the expectation that sequencing depth would affect the degree of clonotype sharing among donors.

Including the terminal cysteine and phenylalanine, the CDR3 comprises 14 residues. Only the CDR3 region is kept as DNA, spanning 42 bases read in frame from base 1. CDR1 SGHTA and CDR2 FQGNSA were looked up in the germline V gene. The germline V end is reduced by 1 base and the J end by 6 bases; junction bases left unmatched: 6. TCR CDR3 regions were amplified from genomic DNA by multiplex PCR using the deep immunoSEQ assay. Extracted genomic DNA from each cell subset was spread evenly across all wells of several immunoSEQ 96-well plates, with each plate serving as a replicate. For unsorted PBMC, each replicate PCR was loaded with roughly 270 ng genomic DNA, equivalent to about 30,000 T cell genomes. Ten immunoSEQ deep assay plates were used to sequence the unsorted PBMC genomic DNA. Purified libraries were quantified with a Qubit 3.0 fluorometer, sized on a Bioanalyzer 2100, and re-quantified with the KAPA Library Quantification kit. Every immunoSEQ 96-well plate was sequenced on a separate single-read 150-cycle Illumina NextSeq 550 flow cell. In the paper's pipeline: Because only junctional sequences without quality scores were contained in the immunoSEQ output, filtering matching that applied to full-length reads could not be performed. To assign V/J genes and CDR3, sequences were annotated using PyIR, a Python wrapper for IgBLAST v1.9, with IMGT germline references. Reads were removed for weak V/J assignments (E-value above 1e-6), missing CDR3, stop codons, out-of-frame junctions, or ambiguous translated residues. A V3J clonotype was defined by an identical inferred V gene, J gene, and CDR3 amino acid sequence. Percentage overlap between repertoires was computed as shared unique clonotypes divided by the size of the smaller repertoire. Three approaches were used to assess repertoire richness: RTK rarefaction, the Chao1 estimator, and Recon v2.1 estimates of unobserved clonotypes. Held by TCRdb, this immuneACCESS table contains in-frame sequences only and omits some clones. Under half of the omission traces to an unresolved V gene where checked; the cause of the rest is unknown. Clone size and the V and J calls come from that table; the DNA yielded D and trimming. For this sample there are about 490,000 clones; 70% to 80% appear just once. In total, the top ten clones hold over 10% of the sample.

Sequencing was carried out using PBMCs. The source is a woman aged 40 to 50 in good health. Some clones in this sample may be carry-over from other donors' samples. Recombination joined TRBV7-2 with TRBJ2-7; TRBD2 lines up with 7 middle nucleotides. The CDR3 protein: CASSLVAGEPEQYF. In nucleotide form, the sequence is TGTGCCAGCAGCTTAGTCGCGGGAGAGCCCGAGCAGTACTTC.